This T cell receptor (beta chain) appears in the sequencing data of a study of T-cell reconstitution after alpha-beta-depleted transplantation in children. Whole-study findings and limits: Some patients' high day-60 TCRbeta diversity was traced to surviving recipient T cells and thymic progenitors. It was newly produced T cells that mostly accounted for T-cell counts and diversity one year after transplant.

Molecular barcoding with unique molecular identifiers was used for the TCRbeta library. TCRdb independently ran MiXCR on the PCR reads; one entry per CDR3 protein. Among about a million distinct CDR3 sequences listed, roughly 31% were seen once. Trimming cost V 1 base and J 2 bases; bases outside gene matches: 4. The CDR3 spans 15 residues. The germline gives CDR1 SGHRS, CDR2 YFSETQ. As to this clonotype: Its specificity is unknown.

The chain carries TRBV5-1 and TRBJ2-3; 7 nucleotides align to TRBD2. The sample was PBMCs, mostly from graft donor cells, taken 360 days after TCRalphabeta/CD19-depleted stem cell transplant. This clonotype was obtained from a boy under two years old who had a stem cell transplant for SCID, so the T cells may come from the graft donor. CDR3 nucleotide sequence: TGCGCCAGCAGCTTGTCTAGCGGAAACACAGATACGCAGTATTTT. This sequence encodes CASSLSSGNTDTQYF. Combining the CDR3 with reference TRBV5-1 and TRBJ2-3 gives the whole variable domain KAGVTQTPRYLIKTRGQQVTLSCSPISGHRSVSWYQQTPGQGLQFLFEYFSETQRNKGNFPGRFSGRQFSNSRSEMNVSTLELGDSALYLCASSLSSGNTDTQYFGPGTRLTVL.